Presented here are 26 T cell receptor beta chains from one specimen sequenced in a study of spatial heterogeneity in lung cancer. In TCRdb, the 5' RACE reads were re-called with MiXCR into one record per CDR3 protein. Of about 120,000 distinct CDR3 sequences listed, more than 10% are singletons. The time point is: blood at routine non-recurrence follow-up after resection. Whole RNA came from tumor, nontumor lung or frozen PBMC and was sequenced without being sorted. The sequences come from PBMCs, collected at follow-up. The receptors shown here come from a male donor with early-stage non-small cell lung cancer.

This clonotype was found many times. The chain employs TRBV5-6 and TRBJ2-5; 9 nucleotides align to TRBD1. Germline lookup yields CDR1 SGHDT and CDR2 YYEEEE. The junction had 1 base not matched to a gene; V was cut back by 2 bases and J by 2 bases. The CDR3 consists of 14 residues. The CDR3 DNA reads TGTGCCAGCAGCTTTGGGACAGGGCAAGAGACCCAGTACTTC. This encodes CASSFGTGQETQYF.

This clonotype was detected ten times or more. In DNA, the CDR3 is TGTGCCAGCTCACCAAATACACCTACGAACACTGAAGCTTTCTTT. The encoded protein is CASSPNTPTNTEAFF. This chain uses TRBV18 with TRBJ1-1; D unclear. The V end was cut by 2 bases, the J end by 1 base, with 11 bases between. Germline V gene lookup returns CDR1 KGHSH and CDR2 LQKENI. The CDR3 extends over 15 amino acids.

In this sample, this clonotype turned up a few times. The rearrangement uses TRBV29-1 and TRBJ1-2, with a tentative D call TRBD1 (6 bases). The ends were cut back, 2 bases at V and 8 bases at J, with 9 bases in the middle. The CDR3 runs 11 residues. Germline V gene sequence: CDR1 SQVTM, CDR2 ANQGSEA. The CDR3 here is CSVEQGSGYTF. The CDR3 coding sequence is TGCAGCGTTGAACAGGGGTCAGGCTACACCTTC.

The genes are TRBV28 and TRBJ2-2; TRBD1 might be the D (5 bases). The CDR3 consists of 15 residues. V lost 6 bases and J 3 bases, leaving 14 bases between the germline ends. Germline loops: CDR1 MDHEN, CDR2 SYDVKM. This chain's CDR3 is CASRPTRVHTGELFF. CDR3 nucleotides: TGTGCCAGCAGACCCACCAGGGTGCACACCGGGGAGCTGTTTTTT.

This clonotype has a count of ten or more. The rearrangement links TRBV9 to TRBJ2-2, with 11 nucleotides matching TRBD1. CDR3 size: 15 residues. Trimming cost V 5 bases and J 6 bases; bases outside gene matches: 6. Germline CDR1 reads SGDLS; CDR2 reads YYNGEE. CDR3 sequence reads: CASRGDRGNSGELFF. In DNA, the CDR3 is TGTGCCAGCAGAGGGGACAGGGGGAATTCCGGGGAGCTGTTTTTT.

This clonotype was observed a handful of times. This chain connects TRBV5-1 to TRBJ2-3; D is unclear. This CDR3 region has 12 residues. The germline CDR1 and CDR2 sequences are SGHRS and YFSETQ. V was pared by 0 bases and J by 7 bases, with 6 bases between. The CDR3 DNA is TGCGCCAGCAGCTTGGCGCAGAATACGCAGTATTTT. Its translation: CASSLAQNTQYF. The full variable domain, its missing parts supplied by reference TRBV5-1 and TRBJ2-3, is KAGVTQTPRYLIKTRGQQVTLSCSPISGHRSVSWYQQTPGQGLQFLFEYFSETQRNKGNFPGRFSGRQFSNSRSEMNVSTLELGDSALYLCASSLAQNTQYFGPGTRLTVL.

This clonotype has more than one count but fewer than ten. The V and J genes are TRBV6-5 and TRBJ2-7; TRBD1 is a possible D gene (5 bases). With 5 bases removed from V and 1 base from J, the gap between germline ends came to 6 bases. The CDR3 contains 12 residues. Germline-derived CDR1 and CDR2 are MNHEY and SVGAGI. DNA for the CDR3: TGTGCCAGCAGTCCAGGGTCCTACGAGCAGTACTTC. It translates to CASSPGSYEQYF.

This clonotype was recorded a few times. The DNA of the CDR3 is TGCGCCAGCAGCCAGGTATTCGCAGGGGCAAACAATGAGCAGTTCTTC. Translating it yields CASSQVFAGANNEQFF. The J gene is TRBJ2-1, the V gene TRBV4-1, with D possibly matching TRBD1 (6 bases). Trimming left V 3 bases short and J 5 bases short, with 17 bases between. Germline loops: CDR1 MGHRA, CDR2 YSYEKL. This CDR3 is 16 amino acids long.

This clonotype has a count of ten or more. The chain employs TRBV7-2 and TRBJ1-2; 8 nucleotides line up with TRBD1. Trimming at V came to 0 bases and at J to 5 bases, leaving 11 bases not matched to a gene. CDR1 and CDR2 (germline): SGHTA, FQGNSA. The CDR3 is 17 amino acids. CDR3 bases: TGTGCCAGCAGCTTAGCGCCGTCGACAGGGGCGATATATGGCTACACCTTC. Its translation is CASSLAPSTGAIYGYTF.

The chain recombines TRBV20-1 with TRBJ1-2; no definite D call. Germline V gene sequence: CDR1 DFQATT, CDR2 SNEGSKA (reference sequence). The CDR3 length is 13 residues. V was clipped by 5 bases and J by 3 bases, with 13 bases between them. CDR3 loop: CSAYSGYDYGYTF. CDR3 coding DNA: TGCAGTGCTTATTCAGGTTATGACTATGGCTACACCTTC.

This clonotype was counted a few times. The chain combines TRBV20-1 with TRBJ2-1; 10 bases are shared with TRBD2. Germline V gives CDR1 DFQATT, CDR2 SNEGSKA (reference sequence). Trimming cost V 3 bases and J 2 bases; bases outside gene matches: 4. The CDR3 loop spans 15 amino acids. CDR3 loop: CSARDLAGAYNEQFF. DNA for the CDR3: TGCAGTGCTAGGGATCTAGCGGGGGCCTACAATGAGCAGTTCTTC.

The chain links TRBV20-1 to TRBJ2-3, with a tentative D call TRBD2 (6 bases). Trimming took 6 bases from V and 1 from J, leaving 17 bases between them. This CDR3 comprises 15 residues. Germline V gives CDR1 DFQATT, CDR2 SNEGSKA (reference sequence). CDR3: CSADGERAGTDTQYF. Written as DNA, the CDR3 is TGCAGTGCCGATGGGGAGCGGGCGGGCACAGATACGCAGTATTTT.

The CDR3 DNA is TGTGCCAGCAGTTTATCGAGATGGGGGCCCAGGGGTGGAAACACCATATATTTT. Translated, it gives CASSLSRWGPRGGNTIYF. The chain carries TRBV27 and TRBJ1-3, with TRBD1 as a possible D gene (6 bases). The germline CDR1 and CDR2 sequences are MNHEY and SMNVEV (reference sequence). The CDR3 length is 18 residues. V shed 0 bases and J shed 3 bases, with 18 bases lying between them.

This clonotype was counted at least ten times. This chain links TRBV29-1 with TRBJ2-3; no clear D gene. Germline CDR1 SQVTM, CDR2 ANQGSEA. Deletions cut 0 bases from V and 3 bases from J, with 4 bases between. CDR3 size: 12 residues. The DNA for the CDR3 is TGCAGCGTTGAAGATGGTACAGATACGCAGTATTTT. This translates into CSVEDGTDTQYF.

This rearrangement joins TRBV5-1 to TRBJ1-1; D not certain. This CDR3 spans 14 amino acids. Trimming removed 2 bases from V and 0 bases from J, with 8 bases in between. Germline assignment: CDR1 SGHRS and CDR2 YFSETQ. Here the CDR3 DNA reads TGCGCCAGCAGCTTTGGCCAGGTGAACACTGAAGCTTTCTTT. Translated: CASSFGQVNTEAFF. Supplemented by reference TRBV5-1 and TRBJ1-1, the full variable domain reads KAGVTQTPRYLIKTRGQQVTLSCSPISGHRSVSWYQQTPGQGLQFLFEYFSETQRNKGNFPGRFSGRQFSNSRSEMNVSTLELGDSALYLCASSFGQVNTEAFFGQGTRLTVV.

The V gene is TRBV5-6, the J gene TRBJ1-5; 8 bases align to TRBD1. This CDR3 spans 18 amino acids. Germline values: CDR1 SGHDT, CDR2 YYEEEE. After removal of 3 bases from V and 3 bases from J, the junction contained 14 bases not matched to a gene. The CDR3 is CASSSTGSDRGNNQPQHF. In DNA, the CDR3 is TGTGCCAGCAGCTCGACGGGGTCCGACAGGGGTAACAATCAGCCCCAGCATTTT.

This clonotype was detected many times. The rearrangement joins TRBV15 to TRBJ2-6; no clear D. The germline V gene encodes CDR1 LNHNV and CDR2 YYDKDF (reference sequence). The CDR3 runs to 14 residues. With 6 bases removed from V and 1 base from J, the gap between germline ends came to 7 bases. The CDR3 region is CATSVVSGANVLTF. CDR3 coding DNA: TGTGCCACCAGTGTGGTATCTGGGGCCAACGTCCTGACTTTC.

A few counts support this clonotype. The chain joins TRBV6-2 or TRBV6-3 to TRBJ2-7; 8 bases agree with TRBD1. The CDR3 sequence is 14 residues long. V was clipped by 6 bases and J by 2 bases; unmatched bases: 6. Per germline, CDR1 MNHEY and CDR2 SVGEGT. The CDR3 reads CASSPDRGAYEQYF. In DNA, the CDR3 is TGTGCCAGCAGCCCCGACAGGGGCGCCTACGAGCAGTACTTC.

The chain employs TRBV5-5 and TRBJ2-7, with D possibly called TRBD1 or TRBD2 (5 bases each). The ends were cut back, 1 base at V and 12 bases at J, with 11 bases in the middle. The V gene's germline CDR1 is SGHKS and CDR2 YYEKEE (reference sequence). The CDR3 spans 11 residues. This CDR3 is CASSLNEGWYF. In nucleotides, the CDR3 is TGTGCCAGCAGCTTGAACGAGGGGTGGTACTTC.

This clonotype has more than one count but fewer than ten. The chain has TRBV12-3 or TRBV12-4 and TRBJ1-2, with D perhaps TRBD1 (5 bases). V was pared by 4 bases and J by 4 bases, with 13 bases between. The length of the CDR3 is 14 residues. The CDR3, as DNA: TGTGCCAGCAGTTGGGGCACAGAGTCCTATGGCTACACCTTC. As protein: CASSWGTESYGYTF.

This clonotype was counted at least ten times. The gene calls are TRBV4-1 and TRBJ2-5; TRBD2 agrees at 10 bases. CDR1 and CDR2 (germline): MGHRA, YSYEKL. With 4 bases clipped from V and 5 bases from J, the junction kept 22 bases outside the gene matches. This CDR3 spans 20 amino acids. The CDR3 DNA reads as TGCGCCAGCAGCCGTGCGAGGATTGTACCGGGACTAGCGAAAGGGGAGACCCAGTACTTC. Amino acids: CASSRARIVPGLAKGETQYF.

The rearrangement uses TRBV2 and TRBJ2-2, with D perhaps assigned TRBD1 or TRBD2 (5 bases each). CDR3 length equals 14 residues. The germline V and J ends were trimmed by 6 bases and 6 bases, with 14 bases remaining between them. The germline CDR1 and CDR2 sequences are SNHLY and FYNNEI. The CDR3 protein is CASSVGPLPGELFF. The DNA of the CDR3 is TGTGCCAGCAGCGTGGGACCCCTCCCCGGGGAGCTGTTTTTT.

V gene TRBV5-1 combines with J gene TRBJ2-1, with a tentative D call TRBD2 (5 bases). The CDR3 contains 14 residues. CDR1 and CDR2 (germline): SGHRS, YFSETQ. Trimming pared 5 bases from V and 1 base from J, leaving 10 bases between. The CDR3 sequence: CASSIEGSYNEQFF. In DNA form, the CDR3 reads TGCGCCAGCAGTATAGAGGGTTCCTACAATGAGCAGTTCTTC.

The chain joins TRBV20-1 to TRBJ2-3, with 8 nucleotides matching TRBD2. This CDR3 comprises 15 residues. V gave up 3 bases and J gave up 3 bases; unmatched junction bases: 8. Germline values: CDR1 DFQATT, CDR2 SNEGSKA (reference sequence). The CDR3 coding sequence is TGCAGTGCTAGTCGCAGCGGGGGAGGGACAGATACGCAGTATTTT. Amino acids: CSASRSGGGTDTQYF.

The chain recombines TRBV30 with TRBJ2-3; 9 nucleotides line up with TRBD2. Germline V gene data show CDR1 as GTSNPN and CDR2 as SVGIG (reference sequence). V gave up 1 base and J gave up 7 bases; unmatched junction bases: 9. The CDR3 length is 15 residues. CDR3 amino acids: CAWSEFSGGGNTQYF. Written as DNA, the CDR3 is TGTGCCTGGAGTGAATTTAGCGGGGGAGGAAATACGCAGTATTTT.

This clonotype was observed a handful of times. This rearrangement joins TRBV9 to TRBJ2-7; TRBD1 is a possible D gene (6 bases). The germline CDR1 and CDR2 sequences are SGDLS and YYNGEE. Trimming stripped 4 bases from V and 4 bases from J, with 12 bases between. The CDR3 spans 13 residues. CDR3 sequence: CASSNGTTYEQYF. The CDR3 DNA is TGTGCCAGCAGCAACGGGACAACGTACGAGCAGTACTTC. Based on the CDR3 plus reference TRBV9 and TRBJ2-7, the full variable domain is DSGVTQTPKHLITATGQRVTLRCSPRSGDLSVYWYQQSLDQGLQFLIQYYNGEERAKGNILERFSAQQFPDLHSELNLSSLELGDSALYFCASSNGTTYEQYFGPGTRLTVT.